The rows below give T cell receptor beta chains drawn from one sample of a study of blood T cell repertoires in COVID-19. The method was immunoSEQ multiplex PCR; TCRdb's version includes in-frame clones alone and lacks a portion of them. The data hold about 240,000 clones, with roughly four fifths observed a single time. Sequencing used peripheral blood. The receptors stem from a woman between 65 and 79 years old with acute or convalescent COVID-19. The CDR3 runs from the conserved cysteine through the conserved F or W. The D gene is left open where the match is weak. Not all rows give a size; the values are once, few, many and, for expanded clones, a class.

v_call: TRBV2; d_call: .; clone_size: few; j_call: TRBJ1-1; cdr3_aa: CASSVSLTNTEAFF; cdr3_nt: TGTGCCAGCAGTGTTAGCCTAACGAACACTGAAGCTTTCTTT
v_call: TRBV7-2; d_call: .; clone_size: .; j_call: TRBJ2-7; cdr3_aa: CASSPSGGYSYEQYF; cdr3_nt: TGTGCCAGCAGCCCCTCGGGGGGCTACTCCTACGAGCAGTACTTC
v_call: TRBV7-9; d_call: .; clone_size: .; j_call: TRBJ2-7; cdr3_aa: CASSRGNSGYEQYF; cdr3_nt: TGTGCCAGCAGCCGAGGGAATTCGGGATACGAGCAGTACTTC
v_call: TRBV19; d_call: TRBD1; clone_size: few; j_call: TRBJ1-1; cdr3_aa: CASSVNPGTGGKAFF; cdr3_nt: TGTGCCAGTAGTGTCAATCCCGGGACAGGGGGAAAAGCTTTCTTT
v_call: TRBV12-3/TRBV12-4; d_call: TRBD1; clone_size: .; j_call: TRBJ1-2; cdr3_aa: CASSWTGAPGGTF; cdr3_nt: TGTGCCAGCAGTTGGACAGGGGCCCCAGGTGGAACCTTC
v_call: TRBV4-1; d_call: TRBD1; clone_size: many; j_call: TRBJ2-7; cdr3_aa: CASSQGQGVYYEQYF; cdr3_nt: TGCGCCAGCAGCCAGGGACAGGGGGTCTACTACGAGCAGTACTTC
v_call: TRBV19; d_call: TRBD1; clone_size: .; j_call: TRBJ2-1; cdr3_aa: CASSIGGGQGLSNEQFF; cdr3_nt: TGTGCCAGTAGTATAGGGGGGGGACAGGGGCTTAGCAATGAGCAGTTCTTC
v_call: TRBV28; d_call: .; clone_size: .; j_call: TRBJ2-6; cdr3_aa: CASSSLFSSGANVLTF; cdr3_nt: TGTGCCAGCAGTTCCCTATTCTCCTCTGGGGCCAACGTCCTGACTTTC
v_call: TRBV6-6; d_call: .; clone_size: few; j_call: TRBJ1-2; cdr3_aa: CASSTEGRDGYTF; cdr3_nt: TGTGCCAGCAGCACTGAAGGGAGGGATGGCTACACCTTC
v_call: TRBV5-4; d_call: TRBD2; clone_size: .; j_call: TRBJ2-7; cdr3_aa: CASSGTSGGLLGEQYF; cdr3_nt: TGTGCCAGCAGTGGGACTAGCGGGGGCCTACTGGGGGAGCAGTACTTC
v_call: TRBV7-9; d_call: .; clone_size: .; j_call: TRBJ1-1; cdr3_aa: CASTPWGTLNTEAFF; cdr3_nt: TGTGCCAGCACCCCGTGGGGCACTTTGAACACTGAAGCTTTCTTT
v_call: TRBV30; d_call: .; clone_size: .; j_call: TRBJ1-1; cdr3_aa: CAWSIPGLEAFF; cdr3_nt: TGTGCCTGGAGCATACCGGGACTTGAAGCTTTCTTT
v_call: TRBV28; d_call: .; clone_size: once; j_call: TRBJ1-2; cdr3_aa: CASSLLPDTANYGYTF; cdr3_nt: TGTGCCAGCAGTCTTTTACCGGACACAGCTAACTATGGCTACACCTTC
v_call: TRBV24-1; d_call: .; clone_size: .; j_call: TRBJ2-1; cdr3_aa: CATSDPWRSSYNEQFF; cdr3_nt: TGTGCCACCAGTGATCCGTGGAGGAGCTCCTACAATGAGCAGTTCTTC
v_call: TRBV5-6; d_call: TRBD1; clone_size: .; j_call: TRBJ1-1; cdr3_aa: CASSQTGGATEAFF; cdr3_nt: TGTGCCAGCAGCCAGACAGGGGGCGCGACTGAAGCTTTCTTT
v_call: TRBV28; d_call: .; clone_size: .; j_call: TRBJ2-7; cdr3_aa: CASSLRVGEQYF; cdr3_nt: TGTGCCAGCAGTTTACGGGTTGGGGAGCAGTACTTC
v_call: TRBV5-8; d_call: .; clone_size: .; j_call: TRBJ2-7; cdr3_aa: CASSLAGHLYEQYF; cdr3_nt: TGTGCCAGCAGCTTGGCGGGACATCTCTACGAGCAGTACTTC
v_call: TRBV7-6; d_call: .; clone_size: .; j_call: TRBJ2-4; cdr3_aa: CASSLDTLEGAGKNIQYF; cdr3_nt: TGTGCCAGCAGCTTAGATACTCTGGAGGGCGCCGGCAAAAACATTCAGTACTTC
v_call: TRBV5-1; d_call: TRBD1; clone_size: .; j_call: TRBJ1-1; cdr3_aa: CASSPQTGDGAFF; cdr3_nt: TGCGCCAGCAGCCCCCAGACAGGGGATGGAGCTTTCTTT
v_call: TRBV2; d_call: .; clone_size: .; j_call: TRBJ1-5; cdr3_aa: CASTPGRGRNQPQHF; cdr3_nt: TGTGCCAGCACCCCCGGGCGGGGGCGAAATCAGCCCCAGCATTTT
v_call: TRBV19; d_call: TRBD2; clone_size: .; j_call: TRBJ2-3; cdr3_aa: CASSILRTSGYTDTQYF; cdr3_nt: TGTGCCAGTAGTATCCTCAGGACTAGCGGTTACACAGATACGCAGTATTTT
v_call: TRBV4-2; d_call: TRBD1; clone_size: .; j_call: TRBJ1-3; cdr3_aa: CASSPYFGQASSGNTIYF; cdr3_nt: TGTGCCAGCAGCCCCTACTTCGGACAGGCTAGCTCTGGAAACACCATATATTTT
v_call: TRBV5-1; d_call: TRBD1; clone_size: .; j_call: TRBJ1-1; cdr3_aa: CASSDPPGGTEAFF; cdr3_nt: TGCGCCAGCAGCGATCCACCAGGGGGCACTGAAGCTTTCTTT
v_call: TRBV5-1; d_call: .; clone_size: few; j_call: TRBJ1-1; cdr3_aa: CASSTDINTEAFF; cdr3_nt: TGCGCCAGCAGTACAGACATAAACACTGAAGCTTTCTTT
v_call: TRBV6-1; d_call: .; clone_size: .; j_call: TRBJ1-3; cdr3_aa: CASSERPTGSGNTIYF; cdr3_nt: TGTGCCAGCAGTGAAAGACCTACGGGTTCTGGAAACACCATATATTTT
v_call: TRBV7-9; d_call: .; clone_size: .; j_call: TRBJ1-5; cdr3_aa: CASSFFDQPQHF; cdr3_nt: TGTGCCAGCAGCTTCTTCGATCAGCCCCAGCATTTT
v_call: TRBV9; d_call: TRBD1; clone_size: .; j_call: TRBJ1-3; cdr3_aa: CASSATGAGNTIYF; cdr3_nt: TGTGCCAGCAGCGCGACAGGGGCTGGAAACACCATATATTTT
v_call: TRBV3-1/TRBV3-2; d_call: TRBD1; clone_size: .; j_call: TRBJ1-2; cdr3_aa: CASRDRGDNYGYTF; cdr3_nt: TGTGCCAGTAGGGACAGGGGCGATAACTATGGCTACACCTTC
v_call: TRBV6-5; d_call: TRBD1; clone_size: .; j_call: TRBJ1-2; cdr3_aa: CASRPRDRGLGGYTF; cdr3_nt: TGTGCCAGCAGACCACGGGACAGGGGTCTGGGCGGCTACACCTTC
v_call: TRBV28; d_call: .; clone_size: .; j_call: TRBJ2-7; cdr3_aa: CASSLRRGTYEQYF; cdr3_nt: TGTGCCAGCAGTTTACGTAGGGGTACCTACGAGCAGTACTTC
v_call: TRBV11-2; d_call: .; clone_size: .; j_call: TRBJ1-1; cdr3_aa: CASSLSRGSTEAFF; cdr3_nt: TGTGCCAGCAGCTTATCCCGGGGTAGCACTGAAGCTTTCTTT
v_call: TRBV6-2/TRBV6-3; d_call: .; clone_size: .; j_call: TRBJ1-2; cdr3_aa: CASSAQNYGYTF; cdr3_nt: TGTGCCAGCAGTGCCCAGAACTATGGCTACACCTTC
v_call: TRBV2; d_call: .; clone_size: few; j_call: TRBJ1-1; cdr3_aa: CASSEYRELEAFF; cdr3_nt: TGTGCCAGCAGTGAATACAGGGAGCTTGAAGCTTTCTTT
v_call: TRBV28; d_call: .; clone_size: many; j_call: TRBJ2-5; cdr3_aa: CASTFIGAATLQETQYF; cdr3_nt: TGTGCCAGCACCTTCATTGGGGCAGCAACATTACAAGAGACCCAGTACTTC
v_call: TRBV6-2/TRBV6-3; d_call: .; clone_size: .; j_call: TRBJ1-5; cdr3_aa: CASSYVGGFGNQPQHF; cdr3_nt: TGTGCCAGCAGTTACGTAGGGGGTTTCGGCAATCAGCCCCAGCATTTT
v_call: TRBV10-1; d_call: .; clone_size: .; j_call: TRBJ1-2; cdr3_aa: CASSDGFDGYTF; cdr3_nt: TGCGCCAGCAGTGACGGGTTCGATGGCTACACCTTC
v_call: TRBV18; d_call: .; clone_size: few; j_call: TRBJ1-2; cdr3_aa: CASSPPSGRLGYGYTF; cdr3_nt: TGTGCCAGCTCACCACCGTCGGGGAGGCTCGGGTATGGCTACACCTTC
v_call: TRBV7-9; d_call: TRBD1; clone_size: few; j_call: TRBJ2-7; cdr3_aa: CASSPRTGPYEQYF; cdr3_nt: TGTGCCAGCAGCCCGAGGACAGGGCCCTACGAGCAGTACTTC
v_call: TRBV4-1; d_call: TRBD1; clone_size: .; j_call: TRBJ1-2; cdr3_aa: CASSRTGTDIDGYTF; cdr3_nt: TGCGCCAGCAGCCGAACCGGGACAGATATTGATGGCTACACCTTC
v_call: TRBV3-1/TRBV3-2; d_call: TRBD1; clone_size: .; j_call: TRBJ1-2; cdr3_aa: CASSQDRGLVATF; cdr3_nt: TGTGCCAGCAGCCAGGACAGGGGGCTGGTGGCCACCTTC
v_call: TRBV6-5; d_call: TRBD1; clone_size: .; j_call: TRBJ1-2; cdr3_aa: CASTSARGQDYGYTF; cdr3_nt: TGTGCCAGCACTTCGGCGAGGGGGCAAGACTATGGCTACACCTTC
v_call: TRBV2; d_call: .; clone_size: .; j_call: TRBJ1-1; cdr3_aa: CASSVDKNTEAFF; cdr3_nt: TGTGCCAGCAGTGTGGACAAGAACACTGAAGCTTTCTTT
v_call: TRBV2; d_call: TRBD1; clone_size: .; j_call: TRBJ1-1; cdr3_aa: CASSVDRGREAFF; cdr3_nt: TGTGCCAGCAGTGTAGACAGGGGGCGCGAAGCTTTCTTT
v_call: TRBV10-3; d_call: .; clone_size: .; j_call: TRBJ1-6; cdr3_aa: CAISEVGPDFSPLHF; cdr3_nt: TGTGCCATCAGTGAAGTAGGGCCGGACTTTTCACCCCTCCACTTT
v_call: TRBV3-1/TRBV3-2; d_call: TRBD2; clone_size: .; j_call: TRBJ2-5; cdr3_aa: CASSHRGGRVETQYF; cdr3_nt: TGTGCCAGCAGCCATCGGGGGGGTCGGGTAGAGACCCAGTACTTC
v_call: TRBV28; d_call: .; clone_size: .; j_call: TRBJ2-7; cdr3_aa: CASSLPPAGADYEQYF; cdr3_nt: TGTGCCAGCAGTTTACCCCCAGCAGGGGCTGACTACGAGCAGTACTTC
v_call: TRBV27; d_call: .; clone_size: .; j_call: TRBJ1-1; cdr3_aa: CASSRTLGQNTEAFF; cdr3_nt: TGTGCCAGCAGTCGGACCCTCGGACAGAACACTGAAGCTTTCTTT
v_call: TRBV5-1; d_call: TRBD1; clone_size: .; j_call: TRBJ1-1; cdr3_aa: CASSLVDRDSTEAFF; cdr3_nt: TGCGCCAGCAGCTTGGTAGACAGGGATTCTACTGAAGCTTTCTTT
v_call: TRBV28; d_call: .; clone_size: .; j_call: TRBJ1-3; cdr3_aa: CASSPGLTYTIYF; cdr3_nt: TGTGCCAGCAGCCCAGGGTTGACATACACCATATATTTT
v_call: TRBV19; d_call: TRBD1; clone_size: .; j_call: TRBJ1-1; cdr3_aa: CASSIRPTGGYTEAFF; cdr3_nt: TGTGCCAGTAGTATCCGCCCGACAGGGGGGTACACTGAAGCTTTCTTT
v_call: TRBV4-1; d_call: TRBD1; clone_size: .; j_call: TRBJ1-4; cdr3_aa: CASSRTGLTTNEKLFF; cdr3_nt: TGCGCCAGCAGTCGGACAGGGCTGACAACTAATGAAAAACTGTTTTTT
v_call: TRBV5-6; d_call: .; clone_size: .; j_call: TRBJ2-1; cdr3_aa: CASSLGRSSYNEQFF; cdr3_nt: TGTGCCAGCAGCTTGGGCAGAAGCTCCTACAATGAGCAGTTCTTC
v_call: TRBV28; d_call: TRBD2; clone_size: .; j_call: TRBJ2-7; cdr3_aa: CASSPSGGAFHEQYF; cdr3_nt: TGTGCCAGCAGCCCCAGCGGGGGGGCGTTCCACGAGCAGTACTTC
v_call: TRBV19; d_call: TRBD1; clone_size: .; j_call: TRBJ1-4; cdr3_aa: CASSRTGAGRATNEKLFF; cdr3_nt: TGTGCCAGTAGCAGGACAGGGGCGGGAAGGGCAACTAATGAAAAACTGTTTTTT
v_call: TRBV27; d_call: .; clone_size: .; j_call: TRBJ1-2; cdr3_aa: CASSPDYNYGYTF; cdr3_nt: TGTGCCAGCAGTCCGGACTACAACTATGGCTACACCTTC
v_call: TRBV19; d_call: TRBD2; clone_size: once; j_call: TRBJ2-2; cdr3_aa: CASTKLAGGPTAGELFF; cdr3_nt: TGTGCCAGTACCAAACTAGCGGGGGGGCCGACGGCCGGGGAGCTGTTTTTT
v_call: TRBV6-2/TRBV6-3; d_call: TRBD1; clone_size: .; j_call: TRBJ1-4; cdr3_aa: CASSITGQYNEKLFF; cdr3_nt: TGTGCCAGCAGTATCACGGGACAGTACAATGAAAAACTGTTTTTT